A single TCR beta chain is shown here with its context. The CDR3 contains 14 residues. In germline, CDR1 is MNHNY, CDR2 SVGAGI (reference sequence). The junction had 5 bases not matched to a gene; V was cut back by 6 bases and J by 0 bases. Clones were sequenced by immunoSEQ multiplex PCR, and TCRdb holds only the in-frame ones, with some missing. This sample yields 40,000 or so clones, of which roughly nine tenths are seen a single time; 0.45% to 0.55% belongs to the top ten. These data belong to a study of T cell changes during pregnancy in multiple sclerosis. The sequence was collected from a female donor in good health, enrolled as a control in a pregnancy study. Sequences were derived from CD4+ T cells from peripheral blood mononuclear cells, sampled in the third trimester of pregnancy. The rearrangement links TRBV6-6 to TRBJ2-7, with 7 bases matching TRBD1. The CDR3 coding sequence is TGTGCCAGCAGACCTCGACAGGGCTCCTACGAGCAGTACTTC. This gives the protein CASRPRQGSYEQYF.